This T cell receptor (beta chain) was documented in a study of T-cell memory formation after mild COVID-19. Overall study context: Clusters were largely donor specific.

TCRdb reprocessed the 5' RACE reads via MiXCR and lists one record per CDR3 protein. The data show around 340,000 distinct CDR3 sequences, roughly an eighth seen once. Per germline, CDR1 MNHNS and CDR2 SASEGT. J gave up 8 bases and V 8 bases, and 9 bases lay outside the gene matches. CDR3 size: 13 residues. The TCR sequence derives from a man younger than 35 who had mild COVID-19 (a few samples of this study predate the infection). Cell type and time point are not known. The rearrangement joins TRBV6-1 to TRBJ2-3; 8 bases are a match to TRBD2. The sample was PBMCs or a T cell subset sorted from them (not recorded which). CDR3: CASSGRGAPTQYF. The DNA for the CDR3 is TGTGCCAGCTCCGGGCGGGGGGCCCCTACGCAGTATTTT.